The 30 T cell receptor beta chains below come from one sample, sequenced in a study of blood T cell repertoires in COVID-19. Sequencing used immunoSEQ multiplex PCR; TCRdb keeps in-frame clones, though not all of them. The repertoire holds 300,000 or so clones, with around 84% as singletons. The specimen was PBMCs or T cells enriched from blood (not recorded which). The receptors shown here come from a woman aged 18 to 35 who had recovered from COVID-19.

This chain connects TRBV20-1 to TRBJ1-6; 9 bases fit TRBD1. V was clipped by 3 bases and J by 10 bases; unmatched bases: 7. Germline V gene sequence: CDR1 DFQATT, CDR2 SNEGSKA (reference sequence). The CDR3 has 14 residues. The CDR3 sequence: CSASLGQGRSPLHF. The CDR3 nucleotides read TGCAGTGCTAGTCTTGGACAGGGGAGATCACCCCTCCACTTT.

This chain connects TRBV7-8 to TRBJ2-2, with D hard to call. The CDR3 has 15 residues. Germline V gives CDR1 SGHVS, CDR2 FQNEAQ. With 7 bases removed from V and 0 bases from J, the gap between germline ends came to 12 bases. CDR3 nucleotide sequence: TGTGCCAGCACCGCCCAGTCCGCGAACACCGGGGAGCTGTTTTTT. Its translation: CASTAQSANTGELFF.

This chain uses TRBV25-1 with TRBJ1-2; 9 nucleotides line up with TRBD1. Germline V gene data show CDR1 as MGHDK and CDR2 as SYGVNS. V was pared by 7 bases and J by 9 bases, with 6 bases of the junction left unmatched. CDR3 length: 12 residues. CDR3 sequence reads: CASTGTGYRYTF. The CDR3 DNA reads TGTGCCAGCACGGGGACAGGGTATCGCTACACCTTC.

The chain carries TRBV28 and TRBJ2-4, with a possible D match to TRBD2 (6 bases). CDR3 length equals 15 residues. Per the germline V gene, CDR1 is MDHEN and CDR2 is SYDVKM. Trimming took 3 bases from V and 1 from J, leaving 10 bases between them. DNA for the CDR3: TGTGCCAGCAGTTTGGCGGGGAGTGCCAAAAACATTCAGTACTTC. Its protein product is CASSLAGSAKNIQYF.

The gene calls are TRBV4-1 and TRBJ1-1; unclear D gene. The V and J ends lost 1 base and 4 bases respectively, with 13 bases between them. The CDR3 spans 15 residues. Germline CDR1 MGHRA, CDR2 YSYEKL. CDR3 bases: TGCGCCAGCAGCCAAGCCATCCCATTGAGCACTGAAGCTTTCTTT. The encoded protein is CASSQAIPLSTEAFF.

The rearrangement joins TRBV7-6 to TRBJ2-7; 9 bases are a match to TRBD1. J gave up 6 bases and V 0 bases, and 9 bases lay outside the gene matches. Per germline, CDR1 SGHVS and CDR2 FNYEAQ. The CDR3 consists of 16 residues. The CDR3 DNA reads as TGTGCCAGCAGCTTAGCGGCCGGGACAGGGATTAGCGAGCAGTACTTC. Translation gives CASSLAAGTGISEQYF. Based on the CDR3 plus reference TRBV7-6 and TRBJ2-7, the full variable domain is GAGVSQSPRYKVTKRGQDVALRCDPISGHVSLYWYRQALGQGPEFLTYFNYEAQQDKSGLPNDRFSAERPEGSISTLTIQRTEQRDSAMYRCASSLAAGTGISEQYFGPGTRLTVT.

The chain combines TRBV10-3 with TRBJ1-1; TRBD1 might be the D (5 bases). V shed 0 bases and J shed 5 bases, with 13 bases lying between them. Germline V lookup: CDR1 ENHRY, CDR2 SYGVKD. The CDR3 extends over 15 amino acids. CDR3 coding DNA: TGTGCCATCAGTGAGTCTTCAGGGATCGAAACTGAAGCTTTCTTT. Amino acid sequence: CAISESSGIETEAFF.

There are a few counts of this clone. The chain employs TRBV28 and TRBJ2-6; D is uncertain. With 5 bases removed from V and 3 bases from J, the gap between germline ends came to 8 bases. Germline V lookup: CDR1 MDHEN, CDR2 SYDVKM. CDR3 length: 14 residues. The CDR3 DNA reads TGTGCCAGCAGTAATAATCGTGGGGCCAACGTCCTGACTTTC. Translation: CASSNNRGANVLTF.

The chain joins TRBV5-4 to TRBJ2-1, with TRBD1 identical over 10 bases. Trimming took 4 bases from V and 7 from J; bases not matched to a gene: 8. Looked up from germline, CDR1 is SGHNT and CDR2 is YYREEE (reference sequence). The CDR3 consists of 15 residues. DNA of the CDR3: TGTGCCAGCAGCATGACCGGGACAGGGGAGAATGAGCAGTTCTTC. Protein sequence: CASSMTGTGENEQFF.

The V call is TRBV9, the J call TRBJ1-1, with D possibly TRBD1 on 6 matching bases. CDR3 length: 13 amino acids. V shed 3 bases and J shed 3 bases, with 9 bases lying between them. Looked up from germline, CDR1 is SGDLS and CDR2 is YYNGEE. CDR3 bases: TGTGCCAGCAGCGACGGGACATACACTGAAGCTTTCTTT. The encoded protein is CASSDGTYTEAFF.

The chain employs TRBV6-4 and TRBJ2-2; maybe TRBD2 (6 bases). The ends were cut back, 5 bases at V and 4 bases at J, with 11 bases in the middle. Germline loops: CDR1 MRHNA, CDR2 SNTAGT. The CDR3 consists of 14 residues. This CDR3 is CASSPGLTTGELFF. The CDR3 DNA is TGTGCCAGCAGTCCGGGACTTACCACCGGGGAGCTGTTTTTT.

The V call is TRBV6-5, the J call TRBJ1-2; 9 nucleotides agree with TRBD1. The germline gives CDR1 MNHEY, CDR2 SVGAGI. V lost 10 bases, J lost 3 bases, and 12 bases stayed unmatched. The CDR3 is 15 amino acids. CDR3 amino acids: CATKITGGLDYGYTF. The CDR3 DNA is TGTGCCACCAAAATCACAGGGGGCTTAGACTATGGCTACACCTTC.

This clone was detected once. The V call is TRBV6-5, the J call TRBJ1-1; D perhaps matches TRBD1 (5 bases). The ends were cut back, 7 bases at V and 1 base at J, with 10 bases in the middle. The germline V gene has CDR1 MNHEY and CDR2 SVGAGI. This CDR3 region has 13 residues. As DNA, the CDR3 is TGTGCCAGCACTTTCGGACAGAACACTGAAGCTTTCTTT. Translation: CASTFGQNTEAFF.

CDR3 sequence: CASSELQSSYNEQFF. The DNA for the CDR3 is TGTGCCAGCAGCGAATTACAGAGCTCCTACAATGAGCAGTTCTTC. This chain joins TRBV7-2 and TRBJ2-1; no clear D. This CDR3 contains 15 residues. V was clipped by 5 bases and J by 0 bases, with 11 bases between them. CDR1 SGHTA and CDR2 FQGNSA come from the germline V gene.

The rearrangement uses TRBV12-5 and TRBJ1-1, with 8 bases matching TRBD1. Germline V gives CDR1 LGHNT, CDR2 FRNRAP. The CDR3 spans 15 residues. The V and J ends lost 5 bases and 1 base, in that order; junction bases with no gene match: 6. Here the CDR3 reads CASGPGQGANTEAFF. In DNA form, the CDR3 reads TGTGCTAGTGGTCCCGGTCAGGGGGCGAACACTGAAGCTTTCTTT.

To note about this clone: A junction boundary mismatches the germline segment, possibly from a read error. This chain connects TRBV3-1 (or the pseudogene TRBV3-2) to TRBJ2-7, with 10 bases lining up with TRBD1. This CDR3 is built from 14 residues. CDR1 LGHDT and CDR2 YNNKEL come from the germline V gene (reference sequence). This CDR3 is CASGRTGGTYERYF. The CDR3 DNA follows: TGTGCCAGCGGACGGACAGGGGGAACTTACGAGCGGTACTTC.

This chain joins TRBV5-1 and TRBJ1-2; D possibly corresponds to TRBD1 (6 bases). V lost 1 base and J lost 7, with 14 bases in between. Germline V gene sequence: CDR1 SGHRS, CDR2 YFSETQ. The CDR3 runs to 14 residues. The CDR3 region is CASSLTSTGLGYTF. DNA for the CDR3: TGCGCCAGCAGCTTGACCTCTACAGGGCTTGGCTACACCTTC.

This rearrangement joins TRBV30 to TRBJ2-4; D is uncertain. CDR1 is GTSNPN, CDR2 SVGIG, per germline (reference sequence). This CDR3 region has 13 residues. Trimming removed 4 bases from V and 1 base from J, with 8 bases in between. CDR3 in amino acids: CAWNSVAKNIQYF. The CDR3 DNA reads as TGTGCCTGGAACAGTGTTGCCAAAAACATTCAGTACTTC.

V gene TRBV30 combines with J gene TRBJ1-3, with D hard to call. V was pared by 7 bases and J by 2 bases, with 12 bases between. CDR3 length: 13 residues. Per the germline V gene, CDR1 is GTSNPN and CDR2 is SVGIG (reference sequence). The CDR3 protein is CASRHSAGNTIYF. CDR3 bases: TGTGCCTCCAGACATTCAGCTGGAAACACCATATATTTT.

The chain employs TRBV5-5 and TRBJ2-6; possibly TRBD1 for D (6 bases). CDR1 and CDR2 from the germline V gene are SGHKS and YYEKEE (reference sequence). The CDR3 consists of 16 residues. V gave up 4 bases and J gave up 7 bases, with 18 bases separating them. The CDR3: CASSQRTAGSANVLTF. Written as DNA, the CDR3 is TGTGCCAGCAGCCAACGGACAGCAGGTTCTGCCAACGTCCTGACTTTC.

The chain is built from TRBV27 and TRBJ1-5, with 8 bases fitting TRBD1. Germline assignment: CDR1 MNHEY and CDR2 SMNVEV (reference sequence). Losses at the gene ends were 4 bases for V and 4 bases for J; bases not matched to a gene: 6. The length of the CDR3 is 15 residues. The CDR3 DNA reads as TGTGCCAGCAGTTCCCGGACAGGGATAAATCAGCCCCAGCATTTT. Amino acids: CASSSRTGINQPQHF.

The chain links TRBV10-1 to TRBJ2-7; 8 nucleotides match TRBD2. CDR3 length equals 12 residues. The junction had 0 bases not matched to a gene; V was cut back by 8 bases and J by 0 bases. CDR1 WNHNN and CDR2 SYGVQD come from the germline V gene (reference sequence). The CDR3 spells CASGTSSYEQYF. CDR3 nucleotide sequence: TGCGCCAGCGGGACTAGCTCCTACGAGCAGTACTTC.

This chain connects TRBV10-3 to TRBJ1-1; maybe TRBD1 (6 bases). The CDR3 consists of 14 residues. The germline CDR1 and CDR2 sequences are ENHRY and SYGVKD. V shed 4 bases and J shed 6 bases, with 15 bases lying between them. DNA of the CDR3: TGTGCCATCAGTGGGGCGACAGGACTCTCTGAAGCTTTCTTT. As protein: CAISGATGLSEAFF.

This clone showed up just once. The genes are TRBV9 and TRBJ1-1; D is perhaps TRBD1 (5 bases). V was shortened by 0 bases and J by 6 bases, with 9 bases between the two germline ends. Per the germline V gene, CDR1 is SGDLS and CDR2 is YYNGEE. This CDR3 is built from 13 residues. The CDR3 bases are TGTGCCAGCAGCGTAGAAGGGGAGGCTGAAGCTTTCTTT. Encoded protein: CASSVEGEAEAFF.

The chain uses TRBV5-1 and TRBJ1-6, with unresolved D. CDR1 and CDR2 (germline): SGHRS, YFSETQ. The CDR3 extends over 13 amino acids. V was pared by 5 bases and J by 8 bases, with 11 bases between. The CDR3 DNA is TGCGCCAGCAGGCTGGAGGTGGATTCACCCCTCCACTTT. Its protein product is CASRLEVDSPLHF.

The CDR3 loop reads CASSVVGGPLYGNTEAFF. CDR3 coding DNA: TGTGCCAGCAGCGTAGTTGGGGGCCCTTTATATGGGAACACTGAAGCTTTCTTT. The rearrangement uses TRBV9 and TRBJ1-1, with a possible D match to TRBD1 (6 bases). The CDR3 is made up of 18 amino acids. Germline values: CDR1 SGDLS, CDR2 YYNGEE. V was trimmed by 0 bases and J by 1 base, leaving 19 bases between them.

The CDR3 DNA follows: TGTGCCAGCAGCCTCAAAGCGGGAGTTGAAGCTTTCTTT. Its translation is CASSLKAGVEAFF. V and J are TRBV4-2 and TRBJ1-1, with D hard to call. Germline V lookup: CDR1 LGHNA, CDR2 YNFKEQ. There are 13 residues in the CDR3. V lost 4 bases and J lost 7, with 13 bases in between.

V is TRBV24-1 and J is TRBJ2-3, with D perhaps TRBD2 (5 bases). CDR3 size: 13 residues. Germline V lookup: CDR1 KGHDR, CDR2 SFDVKD. Trimming left V 4 bases short and J 2 bases short, with 6 bases between. The CDR3: CATSEEVTDTQYF. The CDR3 nucleotides read TGTGCCACCAGTGAGGAGGTCACAGATACGCAGTATTTT.

This chain connects TRBV6-1 to TRBJ1-3; 7 nucleotides align to TRBD1. The CDR3 loop spans 14 amino acids. V shed 1 base and J 5 bases; nucleotides not matched to a gene: 2. Germline V gene data show CDR1 as MNHNS and CDR2 as SASEGT. The CDR3 region is CASSEGTGRNTIYF. The CDR3 nucleotides are TGTGCCAGCAGTGAAGGGACAGGACGAAACACCATATATTTT.

This clone has a single count. The rearrangement joins TRBV7-6 to TRBJ1-3, with D possibly matching TRBD1 (6 bases). The CDR3 runs 15 residues. V was pared by 10 bases and J by 1 base, with 17 bases between. Looked up from germline, CDR1 is SGHVS and CDR2 is FNYEAQ. CDR3: CATRQASWSGNTIYF. CDR3 sequence (DNA): TGTGCCACGAGACAGGCGTCTTGGTCTGGAAACACCATATATTTT.